This T cell receptor beta chain was retrieved from a study of cytomegalovirus exposure and HLA in healthy donors. As concerns this clone: Its target is unknown.

PCR used 60 Vbeta primers and 13 Jbeta primers. Sequencing used immunoSEQ multiplex PCR; TCRdb keeps in-frame clones, though not all of them. The sample carries about 160,000 clones, approximately 80% recorded once. Broader study findings: TCR beta V segments were, for the most part, productive about 87% or about 30% of the time in an earlier analysis.

Trimming shortened V by 6 bases and J by 3 bases, and 15 bases separated the two germline ends. The CDR3 extends over 15 amino acids. CDR1 is SGHTA, CDR2 FQGNSA, per germline. This TCR derives from a woman in her fifties or sixties in good health and CMV-seronegative. The chain couples TRBV7-2 to TRBJ2-4; no reliable D call. Specimen: PBMCs. This chain's CDR3 is CASSIPQVGKNIQYF. CDR3 DNA: TGTGCCAGCAGTATACCTCAGGTTGGCAAAAACATTCAGTACTTC.